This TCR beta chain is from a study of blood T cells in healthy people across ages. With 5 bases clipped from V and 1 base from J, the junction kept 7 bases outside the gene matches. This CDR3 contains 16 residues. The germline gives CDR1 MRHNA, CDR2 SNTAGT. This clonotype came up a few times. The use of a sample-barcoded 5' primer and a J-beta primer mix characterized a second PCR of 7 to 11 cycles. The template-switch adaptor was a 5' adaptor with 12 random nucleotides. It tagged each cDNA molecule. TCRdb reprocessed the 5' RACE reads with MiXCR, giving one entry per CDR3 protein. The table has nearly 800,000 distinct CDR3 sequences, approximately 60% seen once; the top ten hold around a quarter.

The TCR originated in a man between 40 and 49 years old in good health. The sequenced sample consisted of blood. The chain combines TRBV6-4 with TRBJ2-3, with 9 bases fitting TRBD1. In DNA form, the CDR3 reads TGTGCCAGCAGTCTAGAGGACAGGGGAGGCACAGATACGCAGTATTTT. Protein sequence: CASSLEDRGGTDTQYF.